The rows below give T cell receptor beta chains drawn from one sample of a study of metastatic and nonmetastatic thyroid tumors. TCRdb re-processed the PCR reads through MiXCR. The sample includes more than 12,000 clones, just over 25% of them seen just once. Sequencing was carried out using tumor tissue. The receptors come from a female donor with papillary thyroid cancer or a benign thyroid nodule (not recorded which). Some clones in this sample may be carry-over from other donors' samples. The CDR3 runs from the conserved cysteine through the conserved F or W. D genes are given only for firm matches. Only part of the rows carry a size: once, few, many, or a class if the clone is expanded.

>TRBV5-6|many|-|TRBJ1-5
TGTGCCAGCAGCGGGGGGTTAGGGGGCAATCAGCCCCAGCATTTT
CASSGGLGGNQPQHF
>TRBV28|-|-|TRBJ1-4
TGTGCCAGCAAGGGAGCGGAGGTGTGCAGGAATGAAGAACTGTTTTTT
CASKGAEVCRNEELFF
>TRBV19|medium-sized|-|TRBJ2-1
TGTGCCAGTAGCGCCTGGCCCCGGAGCTCCTACAATGAGCAGTTCTTC
CASSAWPRSSYNEQFF
>TRBV2|medium-sized|TRBD1|TRBJ1-2
TGTGCCAGCAGCCCGACAGGGCCCACGGGGGGCTACACCTTC
CASSPTGPTGGYTF
>TRBV5-4|many|TRBD1|TRBJ1-2
TGTGCCAGCAGCTTGGATAGGGGGCTTGGCTACACCTTC
CASSLDRGLGYTF
>TRBV7-8|many|TRBD2|TRBJ2-3
TGTGCCAGCAGCTTAGCGGGAGGGCCTACAGATACGCAGTATTTT
CASSLAGGPTDTQYF
>TRBV28|-|-|TRBJ2-5
TGTGCCAGCAGTTTAGAGGGGGGGGTGGGGAAGACCCAGTACTTC
CASSLEGGVGKTQYF
>TRBV15|few|-|TRBJ2-7
TGTGCCACCAGCAGAGCGGGGGGCAGGGGTGCCTACGAGCAGTACTTC
CATSRAGGRGAYEQYF
>TRBV28|few|-|TRBJ1-1
TGTGCCAGCAGTTCCCGAGGGTTTACAGCTTTCTTT
CASSSRGFTAFF
>TRBV7-6|-|-|TRBJ1-1
TGTGCCAGCAGCTTAGGCGGGGGTATGAGGTACACTGAAGCTTTCTTT
CASSLGGGMRYTEAFF
>TRBV2|medium-sized|TRBD2|TRBJ2-3
TGTGCCTCCCTTGGACTAGCGAGCACAGATACGCAGTATTTT
CASLGLASTDTQYF
>TRBV9|-|-|TRBJ2-3
TGTGCCAGCAGCTCCTTAAGCACAGATACGCAGTATTTT
CASSSLSTDTQYF
>TRBV6-5|-|TRBD1|TRBJ1-3
TGTGCCAGCAGGACAGGGGTCTTCTCTGGAAACACCATATATTTT
CASRTGVFSGNTIYF
>TRBV30|-|-|TRBJ2-2
TGTGCCTGGAATCTGGGGACAACGGCCGGGGAGCTGTTTTTT
CAWNLGTTAGELFF
>TRBV29-1|many|-|TRBJ1-1
TGCAGCGTTGGCGGGGGCTGGGGGATGAACACTGAAGCTTTCTTT
CSVGGGWGMNTEAFF
>TRBV7-2|medium-sized|-|TRBJ2-6
TGTGCCAGCAGCACCCCTTTCGGGAGTTCGGGGGCCAACGTCCTGACTTTC
CASSTPFGSSGANVLTF
>TRBV20-1|medium-sized|-|TRBJ2-7
TGCAGTGCTAGTAGAACGGGACAACGCTACGAGCAGTACTTC
CSASRTGQRYEQYF
>TRBV19|medium-sized|TRBD1|TRBJ2-7
TGTGCCAGTAGTATTGCGACAGGGGGACCCTACGAGCAGTACTTC
CASSIATGGPYEQYF
>TRBV28|large|-|TRBJ1-1
TGTGCCAGCAAAGGTTCTGAGAACACTGAAGCTTTCTTT
CASKGSENTEAFF
>TRBV5-1|-|-|TRBJ2-2
TGCGCCAGCAGCCCCGGCGGGACGAACACCGGGGAGCTGTTTTTT
CASSPGGTNTGELFF
>TRBV27|-|TRBD1|TRBJ2-3
TGTGCCAGCAGACTCGACATGTCCTGGGACAGGGACACAGATACGCAGTATTTT
CASRLDMSWDRDTDTQYF
>TRBV20-1|many|TRBD1|TRBJ1-6
TGCAGTGCTAGGGCAGGACAGGGACTTTTTAATTCACCCCTCCACTTT
CSARAGQGLFNSPLHF